These 23 T cell receptor beta chains originate from one sample sequenced in a study of T-cell memory formation after mild COVID-19 (dated by TCRdb to 2020 to 2022). The library was generated by 5' RACE. Sequenced using an Illumina NovaSeq 6000. The public reads were quality trimmed at Q25 with fastp and then assembled into clones with MiXCR by TCRdb, keeping productive beta chains. Each CDR3 protein appears once, grouped with its most common genes and DNA. For this sample there are roughly 99,000 distinct CDR3 sequences; 13% to 15% appear just once. The leading ten clones occupy 35% to 50% of the sample. Sequencing was performed on PBMCs or a T cell subset sorted from them (not recorded which). These TCRs come from a man younger than 35 who had mild COVID-19 (a few samples of this study predate the infection). The sample titles of this study are shuffled in the database, so cell type and time point are left out; the donor was told from shared clones.

This clonotype was seen only a few times. The chain combines TRBV30 with TRBJ2-2; possibly TRBD1 for D (6 bases). The V end was cut by 0 bases, the J end by 6 bases, with 11 bases between. CDR1 and CDR2 from the germline V gene are GTSNPN and SVGIG (reference sequence). The CDR3 sequence is 14 residues long. The CDR3 nucleotides read TGTGCCTGGAGTGTAACAGGGTATTCCGGGGAGCTGTTTTTT. Protein: CAWSVTGYSGELFF.

There are many counts of this clonotype. V and J are TRBV4-3 and TRBJ2-2; D gene unclear. Germline V gene sequence: CDR1 LGHNA, CDR2 YSLEER. Trimming took off 0 bases at V and 6 bases at J, with 23 bases between the two ends. There are 19 residues in the CDR3. For the CDR3, the DNA is TGCGCCAGCAGCCAAGATTTGGACCGGGCGATAAGTTTGGCCGGGGAGCTGTTTTTT. Translation: CASSQDLDRAISLAGELFF.

The chain joins TRBV4-2 to TRBJ1-5; tentatively, D is TRBD1 (6 bases). The CDR3 has 16 amino acids. The germline gives CDR1 LGHNA, CDR2 YNFKEQ. Trimming stripped 1 base from V and 7 bases from J, with 17 bases between. DNA of the CDR3: TGTGCCAGCAGCCAAGTTTCTGGACAGAGAGAGCAGCCCCAGCATTTT. It translates to CASSQVSGQREQPQHF.

This clonotype has more than one count but fewer than ten. The genes are TRBV4-1 and TRBJ2-7; perhaps TRBD1 as D (5 bases). CDR1 MGHRA and CDR2 YSYEKL come from the germline V gene. Trimming removed 3 bases from V and 5 bases from J, with 11 bases in between. This CDR3 comprises 13 residues. For the CDR3, the DNA is TGCGCCAGCAGCCAGGGGCTACGGGACGAGCAGTACTTC. This encodes CASSQGLRDEQYF.

The genes are TRBV6-5 and TRBJ2-1; a possible D gene is TRBD1 (6 bases). This CDR3 has 13 amino acids. The V gene's germline CDR1 is MNHEY and CDR2 SVGAGI. V lost 2 bases to trimming and J lost 5 bases, with 7 bases between them. This CDR3 reads CASSYGQHNEQFF. In DNA, the CDR3 is TGTGCCAGCAGTTACGGACAGCACAATGAGCAGTTCTTC.

This clonotype was seen more than once but under ten times. The chain recombines TRBV7-9 with TRBJ2-3, with 8 bases matching TRBD2. Germline V gene data show CDR1 as SEHNR and CDR2 as FQNEAQ (reference sequence). V lost 0 bases to trimming and J lost 4 bases; unmatched junction nucleotides: 9. The CDR3 consists of 17 residues. CDR3 in DNA: TGTGCCAGCAGCTTAGCGCGGGGTAGCGGGGCCGCAGATACGCAGTATTTT. It specifies CASSLARGSGAADTQYF.

CDR3 DNA: TGTGCCAGTAGTATACGGGGGGCCCCGTTTGAAGCTTTCTTT. It translates to CASSIRGAPFEAFF. This rearrangement joins TRBV19 to TRBJ1-1; the D gene is possibly TRBD1 (6 bases). The CDR3 has 14 amino acids. Per the germline V gene, CDR1 is LNHDA and CDR2 is SQIVND (reference sequence). Deletions cut 2 bases from V and 7 bases from J, with 14 bases between.

In this sample, this clonotype turned up many times. This chain connects TRBV6-6 to TRBJ2-1; D ambiguous. V lost 8 bases and J 3 bases, leaving 8 bases between the germline ends. CDR1 and CDR2 (germline): MNHNY, SVGAGI (reference sequence). The CDR3 extends over 12 amino acids. Here the CDR3 reads CASGGYYNEQFF. CDR3 sequence (DNA): TGTGCCAGCGGCGGCTACTACAATGAGCAGTTCTTC.

DNA for the CDR3: TGTGCCCCTCCCCACCGGGACAGTTCCTACGAGCAGTACGTC. Its translation is CAPPHRDSSYEQYV. The chain couples TRBV10-3 to TRBJ2-7, with 7 positions matching TRBD1. The CDR3 sequence is 14 residues long. Germline CDR1 and CDR2: ENHRY and SYGVKD. The V segment lost 11 bases and the J segment 1 base; nucleotides outside the gene matches: 11.

The chain recombines TRBV5-1 with TRBJ2-1; D gene uncertain. The CDR3 has 15 amino acids. The V gene lost 3 bases and the J gene lost 3 bases, with 13 bases spanning the gap. Germline V lookup: CDR1 SGHRS, CDR2 YFSETQ. This CDR3 is CASSSLLSSYNEQFF. DNA of the CDR3: TGCGCCAGCAGCTCGCTCCTGTCCAGCTACAATGAGCAGTTCTTC.

This clonotype came up a few times. The V and J genes are TRBV29-1 and TRBJ1-2; the D gene is possibly TRBD1 (6 bases). The CDR3 has 13 amino acids. Germline V lookup: CDR1 SQVTM, CDR2 ANQGSEA. The V and J ends lost 6 bases and 4 bases respectively, with 15 bases between them. The CDR3 protein is CSVPDSFSYGYTF. The CDR3 nucleotides read TGCAGCGTCCCGGACAGTTTCTCCTATGGCTACACCTTC. Supplemented by reference TRBV29-1 and TRBJ1-2, the full variable domain reads SAVISQKPSRDICQRGTSLTIQCQVDSQVTMMFWYRQQPGQSLTLIATANQGSEATYESGFVIDKFPISRPNLTFSTLTVSNMSPEDSSIYLCSVPDSFSYGYTFGSGTRLTVV.

This chain joins TRBV3-1 and TRBJ2-7; a weak D match, TRBD2 (5 bases). CDR3 length: 14 residues. Germline V lookup: CDR1 LGHDT, CDR2 YNNKEL (reference sequence). The V gene lost 0 bases and the J gene lost 5 bases, with 11 bases spanning the gap. This CDR3 is CASSQEPGLNEQYF. DNA for the CDR3: TGTGCCAGCAGCCAAGAGCCGGGGTTGAACGAGCAGTACTTC.

The chain links TRBV7-2 to TRBJ2-1; D possibly corresponds to TRBD1 (6 bases). V was shortened by 2 bases and J by 8 bases, with 13 bases between the two germline ends. The CDR3 contains 14 residues. Germline V gives CDR1 SGHTA, CDR2 FQGNSA. The CDR3 sequence is CASSLISRGHEQFF. The DNA of the CDR3 is TGTGCCAGCAGCTTAATCTCCAGGGGACATGAGCAGTTCTTC.

In its sample, this clonotype was seen a few times. The genes are TRBV7-9 and TRBJ2-5; tentative D call: TRBD1 (8 bases). In germline, CDR1 is SEHNR, CDR2 FQNEAQ (reference sequence). The CDR3 has 15 residues. Trimming stripped 5 bases from V and 5 bases from J, with 18 bases between. CDR3 DNA: TGTGCCAGCAGCCGGACAGGGAGGGTACAGGAGACCCAGTACTTC. Amino acids: CASSRTGRVQETQYF.

This clonotype was picked up many times. This chain links TRBV20-1 with TRBJ2-3; no clear D gene. Germline V gene sequence: CDR1 DFQATT, CDR2 SNEGSKA (reference sequence). The CDR3 consists of 14 residues. Trimming pared 1 base from V and 5 bases from J, leaving 13 bases between. The CDR3, as DNA: TGCAGTGCTAGAGCCCCTTTGGGCCGAGATACGCAGTATTTT. It codes for CSARAPLGRDTQYF.

This rearrangement joins TRBV5-1 to TRBJ1-2; D uncertain. This CDR3 has 12 residues. V lost 4 bases to trimming and J lost 4 bases, with 8 bases between them. Germline CDR1 reads SGHRS; CDR2 reads YFSETQ. This chain's CDR3 is CASSPVSYGYTF. Written as DNA, the CDR3 is TGCGCCAGCAGCCCGGTGAGCTATGGCTACACCTTC.

This clonotype occurred many times. The chain couples TRBV4-2 to TRBJ1-5; D unclear. CDR1 is LGHNA, CDR2 YNFKEQ, per germline. Trimming took 1 base from V and 5 from J, leaving 15 bases between them. The CDR3 is made up of 16 amino acids. The CDR3 DNA follows: TGTGCCAGCAGCCAAGTTGCTAACGGAATAGATCAGCCCCAGCATTTT. The encoded protein is CASSQVANGIDQPQHF.

The chain joins TRBV7-7 to TRBJ2-1; TRBD2 agrees at 13 bases. CDR1 and CDR2 from the germline V gene are SSHAT and FNYEAQ (reference sequence). V dropped 5 bases and J dropped 7; count of bases not matched to a gene: 8. CDR3 length: 16 residues. In DNA, the CDR3 is TGTGCCAGCAGCGCGGTACTAGCGGGGGGGCCGAATGAGCAGTTCTTC. Its translation: CASSAVLAGGPNEQFF.

This clonotype was seen a handful of times. The chain links TRBV9 to TRBJ1-1; D gene unclear. Germline CDR1 reads SGDLS; CDR2 reads YYNGEE. The V end lost 3 bases, the J end lost 4 bases, and 7 bases lay between the germline ends. The CDR3 runs to 12 residues. CDR3 DNA sequence: TGTGCCAGCAGCGGCCCGGGCACTGAAGCTTTCTTT. Translation gives CASSGPGTEAFF. Full variable domain (missing parts from reference TRBV9 and TRBJ1-1): DSGVTQTPKHLITATGQRVTLRCSPRSGDLSVYWYQQSLDQGLQFLIQYYNGEERAKGNILERFSAQQFPDLHSELNLSSLELGDSALYFCASSGPGTEAFFGQGTRLTVV.

This clonotype was seen more than once but under ten times. V gene TRBV12-3 or TRBV12-4 combines with J gene TRBJ1-2; TRBD1 is a possible D gene (5 bases). The CDR3 sequence is 13 residues long. Trimming pared 3 bases from V and 3 bases from J, leaving 8 bases between. The CDR3 sequence: CASSLGTDYGYTF. Written as DNA, the CDR3 is TGTGCCAGCAGTTTGGGGACGGACTATGGCTACACCTTC.

This chain joins TRBV6-2 or TRBV6-3 and TRBJ1-5; 7 nucleotides match TRBD1. Trimming took 6 bases from V and 4 from J; bases not matched to a gene: 6. The CDR3 runs 14 residues. CDR1 is MNHEY, CDR2 SVGEGT, per germline. CDR3 loop: CASRATGTNQPQHF. DNA for the CDR3: TGTGCCAGCAGGGCGACAGGGACAAATCAGCCCCAGCATTTT.

The rearrangement uses TRBV12-5 and TRBJ2-5; either TRBD1 or TRBD2 may fit D (6 bases each). The V gene lost 5 bases and the J gene lost 5 bases, with 15 bases spanning the gap. In germline, CDR1 is LGHNT, CDR2 FRNRAP. The CDR3 has 14 amino acids. This chain's CDR3 is CASGRARRGETQYF. DNA of the CDR3: TGTGCTAGTGGTAGAGCCCGGAGGGGGGAGACCCAGTACTTC.

A few counts support this clonotype. The genes are TRBV5-1 and TRBJ2-2; D remains unclear. Germline V gives CDR1 SGHRS, CDR2 YFSETQ. V gave up 6 bases and J gave up 4 bases, with 13 bases separating them. The CDR3 has 14 amino acids. Written as DNA, the CDR3 is TGCGCCAGCAACCCATACTATTCCACCGGGGAGCTGTTTTTT. Its translation is CASNPYYSTGELFF.